These 23 T cell receptor beta chains were sequenced from one sample in a study of T cells in Graves' hyperthyroidism and ophthalmopathy. The TCR beta CDR3 regions underwent amplification using RNA transcripts as the source. RT-PCR in the first round (using the HTBI primer set) targeted the TCR CDR3. MiXCR, run by TCRdb on the multiplex PCR reads, gives a single entry per CDR3 protein. The sample holds hundreds of thousands of distinct CDR3 sequences, roughly 13% seen once. What was sequenced was blood. Receptor source: a woman between 18 and 30 years old with Graves' hyperthyroidism.

This clonotype has ten or more counts. This chain links TRBV5-1 with TRBJ2-2; TRBD2 matches at 10 bases. With 2 bases clipped from V and 2 bases from J, the junction kept 3 bases outside the gene matches. In germline, CDR1 is SGHRS, CDR2 YFSETQ. This CDR3 has 16 amino acids. In DNA, the CDR3 is TGCGCCAGCAGCTTAGGGACTAGCGCTAACACCGGGGAGCTGTTTTTT. It encodes CASSLGTSANTGELFF. Using reference TRBV5-1 and TRBJ2-2 for the parts outside the CDR3, the full variable domain is KAGVTQTPRYLIKTRGQQVTLSCSPISGHRSVSWYQQTPGQGLQFLFEYFSETQRNKGNFPGRFSGRQFSNSRSEMNVSTLELGDSALYLCASSLGTSANTGELFFGEGSRLTVL.

The CDR3 bases are TGTGCCAGCAGAAAGCGACAGGGGAATTCACCCCTCCACTTT. This translates into CASRKRQGNSPLHF. The V and J genes are TRBV6-1 and TRBJ1-6, with TRBD1 matching 8 bases. Per germline, CDR1 MNHNS and CDR2 SASEGT. J gave up 7 bases and V 6 bases, and 5 bases lay outside the gene matches. This CDR3 region has 14 residues.

The V gene is TRBV10-3, the J gene TRBJ1-6; 11 bases are shared with TRBD1. The CDR3 runs to 14 residues. CDR1 and CDR2 (germline): ENHRY, SYGVKD. The J segment lost 6 bases and the V segment lost 11 bases, leaving 6 bases of the junction unmatched. Here the CDR3 reads CALRTGGFNSPLHF. As DNA, the CDR3 is TGTGCCCTACGGACAGGGGGCTTTAATTCACCCCTCCACTTT.

The chain links TRBV19 to TRBJ1-2, with unresolved D. The CDR3 is 13 amino acids. Trimming removed 2 bases at V and 1 base at J, with 5 bases between. Germline CDR1 reads LNHDA; CDR2 reads SQIVND (reference sequence). Written as DNA, the CDR3 is TGTGCCAGTAGTATACAGAATAACTATGGCTACACCTTC. It codes for CASSIQNNYGYTF.

This chain joins TRBV9 and TRBJ1-1; 10 nucleotides match TRBD1. The CDR3 has 18 residues. Germline CDR1 SGDLS, CDR2 YYNGEE. V trimming: 3 bases; J trimming: 1 base; junction bases outside the gene matches: 12. The chain's CDR3 is CASSAISGQGMGNTEAFF. The CDR3 coding sequence is TGTGCCAGCAGCGCCATCTCGGGACAGGGGATGGGGAACACTGAAGCTTTCTTT.

Many counts were recorded for this clonotype. The chain couples TRBV11-1 to TRBJ2-7, with 10 bases identical to TRBD1. The J segment lost 3 bases and the V segment lost 5 bases, leaving 10 bases of the junction unmatched. Germline assignment: CDR1 SGHAT and CDR2 FQDESV (reference sequence). This CDR3 is built from 16 residues. The CDR3 DNA reads TGTGCCAGCAGCCTCAAGCCGACAGGGGGCGGCTACGAGCAGTACTTC. Its translation is CASSLKPTGGGYEQYF. Variable domain in full (rest from reference TRBV11-1 and TRBJ2-7): EAEVAQSPRYKITEKSQAVAFWCDPISGHATLYWYRQILGQGPELLVQFQDESVVDDSQLPKDRFSAERLKGVDSTLKIQPAELGDSAMYLCASSLKPTGGGYEQYFGPGTRLTVT.

The chain combines TRBV18 with TRBJ1-1, with D tentatively TRBD1 (5 bases). V was trimmed by 2 bases and J by 3 bases, leaving 10 bases between them. The CDR3 is made up of 14 amino acids. CDR1 is KGHSH and CDR2 is LQKENI in the germline V gene. CDR3: CASSPEGLDTEAFF. CDR3 DNA sequence: TGTGCCAGCTCACCAGAGGGGCTGGACACTGAAGCTTTCTTT.

The chain couples TRBV20-1 to TRBJ1-4, with TRBD1 matching over 7 bases. V trimming: 3 bases; J trimming: 7 bases; junction bases outside the gene matches: 5. This CDR3 has 13 amino acids. Looked up from germline, CDR1 is DFQATT and CDR2 is SNEGSKA (reference sequence). CDR3 residues: CSASYGTVEKLFF. CDR3 nucleotides: TGCAGTGCTAGCTACGGGACAGTTGAAAAACTGTTTTTT.

This clonotype has a count of ten or more. This chain connects TRBV12-3 or TRBV12-4 to TRBJ2-1; 12 bases match TRBD2. This CDR3 contains 17 residues. J gave up 1 base and V 6 bases, and 7 bases lay outside the gene matches. CDR3 loop: CASSSGLAGFSYNEQFF. Here the CDR3 DNA reads TGTGCCAGCAGCTCCGGACTAGCGGGATTTTCCTACAATGAGCAGTTCTTC.

This clonotype was found many times. This chain joins TRBV11-2 and TRBJ2-3; 15 positions match TRBD2. The germline gives CDR1 SGHAT, CDR2 FQNNGV. The CDR3 spans 17 residues. V lost 4 bases and J lost 5; bases outside the gene matches: 7. CDR3 protein: CASSSLGLAGGQDTQYF. The CDR3 DNA reads TGTGCCAGCAGCTCCCTAGGACTAGCGGGGGGGCAAGATACGCAGTATTTT.

This clonotype was seen ten or more times. The chain has TRBV3-1 and TRBJ2-7; 8 bases match TRBD2. Trimming at V came to 1 base and at J to 5 bases, leaving 7 bases not matched to a gene. The CDR3 is 15 residues long. CDR1 LGHDT and CDR2 YNNKEL come from the germline V gene (reference sequence). The CDR3: CASSQGAGAANEQYF. CDR3 in DNA: TGTGCCAGCAGCCAAGGAGCGGGAGCCGCCAACGAGCAGTACTTC.

As to this clonotype: A much larger clone lies one base from this, so it may be a read error. J is TRBJ1-1 and V is TRBV30; tentatively, D is TRBD1 (5 bases). Germline V CDR1 and CDR2: GTSNPN, SVGIG (reference sequence). The CDR3 has 13 residues. The CDR3 sequence is CVWSVLGDTEAFF. The CDR3 nucleotides read TGTGTCTGGAGTGTACTAGGGGACACTGAAGCTTTCTTT.

This clonotype was seen ten or more times. This chain links TRBV12-3 or TRBV12-4 with TRBJ2-1, with 9 nucleotides matching TRBD2. The CDR3 extends over 15 amino acids. The V segment lost 6 bases and the J segment 9 bases; nucleotides outside the gene matches: 12. The CDR3 sequence: CASSPWGLAGGEQFF. CDR3 DNA sequence: TGTGCCAGCAGCCCCTGGGGACTAGCAGGAGGTGAGCAGTTCTTC.

The table lists this clonotype with many counts. This chain links TRBV4-3 with TRBJ2-1, with TRBD2 identical over 11 bases. CDR3 length: 16 amino acids. The junction had 10 bases not matched to a gene; V was cut back by 5 bases and J by 7 bases. Germline assignment: CDR1 LGHNA and CDR2 YSLEER. The CDR3: CASSSSSGRIRNEQFF. The CDR3 DNA reads TGCGCCAGCAGCTCCTCTAGCGGGAGGATTCGGAATGAGCAGTTCTTC.

This clonotype has at least ten counts. This rearrangement joins TRBV7-9 to TRBJ2-3; D might be TRBD1 (5 bases). The CDR3 has 20 amino acids. V was pared by 5 bases and J by 0 bases, with 27 bases between. Germline values: CDR1 SEHNR, CDR2 FQNEAQ (reference sequence). CDR3 bases: TGTGCCAGCAGCCCGTCGACAGACAACCTACTTATTTCTAGCACAGATACGCAGTATTTT. This gives the protein CASSPSTDNLLISSTDTQYF.

This clonotype was seen many times. V and J are TRBV20-1 and TRBJ1-5; D gene uncertain. The length of the CDR3 is 19 residues. Trimming took off 0 bases at V and 0 bases at J, with 21 bases between the two ends. Germline V lookup: CDR1 DFQATT, CDR2 SNEGSKA (reference sequence). CDR3 DNA sequence: TGCAGTGCTAGAGATGGAAGTTGGACCTGGCGGGGTAGCAATCAGCCCCAGCATTTT. This sequence encodes CSARDGSWTWRGSNQPQHF.

J is TRBJ2-7 and V is TRBV12-3 or TRBV12-4; D unclear. The CDR3 runs 14 residues. Trimming stripped 2 bases from V and 0 bases from J, with 8 bases between. Written as DNA, the CDR3 is TGTGCCAGCAGTTTACTCCCGGACTCCTACGAGCAGTACTTC. It specifies CASSLLPDSYEQYF.

This clonotype was seen at least ten times. The rearrangement uses TRBV20-1 and TRBJ2-5; possibly TRBD1 or TRBD2 for D (6 bases each). The V and J ends lost 7 bases and 4 bases respectively, with 19 bases between them. The CDR3 covers 14 residues. CDR1 is DFQATT, CDR2 SNEGSKA, per germline (reference sequence). The CDR3 here is CSGRPGANLETQYF. CDR3 nucleotides: TGCAGTGGGAGGCCGGGGGCGAATCTAGAGACCCAGTACTTC.

The genes are TRBV20-1 and TRBJ1-2; maybe TRBD1 (5 bases). This CDR3 is 11 amino acids long. In germline, CDR1 is DFQATT, CDR2 SNEGSKA (reference sequence). V was pared by 5 bases and J by 2 bases, with 6 bases between. CDR3 bases: TGCAGTGCTGGGGACAACTATGGCTACACCTTC. This sequence encodes CSAGDNYGYTF.

This clonotype came up many times. The gene calls are TRBV7-2 and TRBJ1-1; no clear D. V lost 0 bases and J lost 3, with 8 bases in between. Germline-derived CDR1 and CDR2 are SGHTA and FQGNSA. There are 14 residues in the CDR3. CDR3: CASSLARQDTEAFF. Written as DNA, the CDR3 is TGTGCCAGCAGCTTAGCGCGGCAGGACACTGAAGCTTTCTTT.

A word on this clonotype: A much larger clone sits a single nucleotide away, making a read error possible. The CDR3 sequence: CASSLYSPQETQYF. In DNA, the CDR3 is TGTGCCAGCAGCTTATATTCACCCCAAGAGACCCAGTACTTC. The rearrangement joins TRBV7-2 to TRBJ2-5; no reliable D call. CDR3 length equals 14 residues. Trimming shortened V by 2 bases and J by 1 base, and 8 bases separated the two germline ends. Germline V gene lookup returns CDR1 SGHTA and CDR2 FQGNSA.

The chain couples TRBV18 to TRBJ1-2; no clear D gene. The CDR3 totals 13 residues. CDR1 is KGHSH, CDR2 LQKENI, per germline. V was trimmed by 3 bases and J by 3 bases, leaving 8 bases between them. CDR3 DNA: TGTGCCAGCTCACCGGACGCGTACTATGGCTACACCTTC. Its translation is CASSPDAYYGYTF.

A few counts support this clonotype. The chain joins TRBV7-8 to TRBJ2-6; D is perhaps TRBD1 or TRBD2 (5 bases each). CDR3 length: 18 residues. V was pared by 1 base and J by 0 bases, with 13 bases between. CDR1 SGHVS and CDR2 FQNEAQ come from the germline V gene. Here the CDR3 DNA reads TGTGCCAGCAGCTTAGGGTGGGGACCACGCTCTGGGGCCAACGTCCTGACTTTC. Amino acid sequence: CASSLGWGPRSGANVLTF.